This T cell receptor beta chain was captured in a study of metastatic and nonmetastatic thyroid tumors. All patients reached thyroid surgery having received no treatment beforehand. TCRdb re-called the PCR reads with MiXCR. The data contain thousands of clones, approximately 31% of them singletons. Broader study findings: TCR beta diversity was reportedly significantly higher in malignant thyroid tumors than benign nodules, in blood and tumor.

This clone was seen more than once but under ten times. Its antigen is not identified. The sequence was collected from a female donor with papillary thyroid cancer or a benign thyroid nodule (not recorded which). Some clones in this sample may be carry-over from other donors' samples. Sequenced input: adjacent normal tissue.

As DNA, the CDR3 is TGCGCCAGCAGTGAGACTAGCGGGAGTTGGGGTGAGCAGTTCTTC. It codes for CASSETSGSWGEQFF. This chain joins TRBV10-2 and TRBJ2-1; the match to TRBD2 covers 11 bases. The V segment lost 2 bases and the J segment 9 bases; nucleotides outside the gene matches: 6. The CDR3 runs 15 residues. Per the germline V gene, CDR1 is WSHSY and CDR2 is SAAADI.